This T cell receptor (beta chain) originates from a study of metastatic and nonmetastatic thyroid tumors. Study context: Peripheral blood and tumor or nodule samples from malignant and benign thyroid patients were compared.

TCRdb reprocessed the PCR reads via MiXCR. The sample lists around 22,000 clones, approximately 11% occurring once. This CDR3 has 16 amino acids. The V and J ends lost 5 bases and 0 bases, in that order; junction bases with no gene match: 9. Germline V gene sequence: CDR1 SGHAT, CDR2 FQNNGV. No patient had received any treatment before thyroid surgery. Study-level points and caveats: Reported TCR beta diversity, measured in blood and tumor, was significantly higher for malignant thyroid tumors than for benign nodules.

This clone was counted at least ten times. Its matching antigen is unknown. The sequenced sample consisted of blood. V usage is TRBV11-2 and J usage is TRBJ2-7, with 8 bases identical to TRBD1. The source is a female donor with papillary thyroid cancer or a benign thyroid nodule (not recorded which). Some clones in this sample may be carry-over from other donors' samples. CDR3 amino acids: CASSLKRTGSSYEQYF. The CDR3 nucleotides are TGTGCCAGCAGCCTAAAACGGACAGGGAGCTCCTACGAGCAGTACTTC.